The 27 T cell receptor beta chains below were found in one sample sequenced in a study of blood T cell repertoires in COVID-19. Using immunoSEQ multiplex PCR, the repertoire was profiled, and TCRdb retains in-frame clones only, with some absent. Of tens of thousands of clones listed, under 85% are singletons. Sequencing was done on a sample of peripheral blood. Receptor source: a man aged 55 to 70 with active COVID-19.

The J gene is TRBJ2-5, the V gene TRBV14; 8 bases are a match to TRBD2. Trimming at V came to 4 bases and at J to 3 bases, leaving 10 bases not matched to a gene. The CDR3 contains 16 residues. CDR1 is SGHDN, CDR2 FVKESK, per germline. The CDR3 sequence: CASSRFGTSEKETQYF. The CDR3, as DNA: TGTGCCAGCAGCCGGTTTGGGACTAGTGAGAAAGAGACCCAGTACTTC.

The J gene is TRBJ2-7, the V gene TRBV5-1; D unclear. The V and J ends lost 0 bases and 0 bases respectively, with 7 bases between them. This CDR3 is built from 14 residues. The germline V gene encodes CDR1 SGHRS and CDR2 YFSETQ. The CDR3 DNA is TGCGCCAGCAGCTTGGCAGGTTTCTCCTACGAGCAGTACTTC. Translation: CASSLAGFSYEQYF.

This sequence joins TRBV27 and TRBJ2-3; weak D call: TRBD2 (6 bases). Trimming removed 3 bases at V and 0 bases at J, with 10 bases between. The CDR3 is 15 residues long. Germline V gives CDR1 MNHEY, CDR2 SMNVEV (reference sequence). CDR3 bases: TGTGCCAGCAGTTTTGGAGGGATTAGCACAGATACGCAGTATTTT. Protein sequence: CASSFGGISTDTQYF.

J is TRBJ2-7 and V is TRBV5-1; 8 nucleotides align to TRBD2. Germline lookup yields CDR1 SGHRS and CDR2 YFSETQ. J lost 0 bases, V lost 3 bases, and 2 bases had no gene match. The CDR3 covers 14 residues. The CDR3 coding sequence is TGCGCCAGCAGCTCCACTAGCGGCTCCTACGAGCAGTACTTC. Translated, it gives CASSSTSGSYEQYF.

The rearrangement uses TRBV2 and TRBJ2-7, with a weak D call TRBD1 (5 bases). V was cut by 6 bases and J by 10 bases, with 16 bases left in between. Germline V CDR1 and CDR2: SNHLY, FYNNEI. The length of the CDR3 is 12 residues. The CDR3 here is CASRSQGSHQYF. CDR3 DNA sequence: TGTGCCAGCAGATCGCAGGGAAGTCATCAGTACTTC.

V gene TRBV20-1 combines with J gene TRBJ1-2; D is undetermined. The CDR3 loop spans 10 amino acids. The V gene lost 6 bases and the J gene lost 14 bases, with 16 bases spanning the gap. Per the germline V gene, CDR1 is DFQATT and CDR2 is SNEGSKA (reference sequence). CDR3 DNA: TGCAGTGCAAACCGGGAAATGGTTACCTTC. The encoded protein is CSANREMVTF.

This chain connects TRBV9 to TRBJ2-5; 9 nucleotides align to TRBD2. The V and J ends lost 3 bases and 4 bases, in that order; junction bases with no gene match: 13. Germline V gene data show CDR1 as SGDLS and CDR2 as YYNGEE. This CDR3 has 17 residues. In DNA, the CDR3 is TGTGCCAGCAGCGCCGCCCCGGGACTAGCCGGGGGAGAGACCCAGTACTTC. This translates into CASSAAPGLAGGETQYF.

The chain uses TRBV6-6 and TRBJ1-1; D is ambiguous. This CDR3 contains 12 residues. V was trimmed by 5 bases and J by 11 bases, leaving 15 bases between them. The V gene's germline CDR1 is MNHNY and CDR2 SVGAGI (reference sequence). CDR3 amino acids: CASSGVGRRAFF. Here the CDR3 DNA reads TGTGCCAGCAGTGGGGTCGGGAGAAGGGCTTTCTTT.

The J gene is TRBJ1-1, the V gene TRBV2; 8 positions match TRBD1. J was trimmed by 4 bases and V by 5 bases; bases with no gene match: 6. The CDR3 has 14 residues. Germline V CDR1 and CDR2: SNHLY, FYNNEI. CDR3 coding DNA: TGTGCCAGCAGTTCGACAGGGGCCATCACTGAAGCTTTCTTT. This gives the protein CASSSTGAITEAFF.

The chain has TRBV5-1 and TRBJ2-1, with 11 bases that match TRBD2. The CDR3 sequence is 21 residues long. From germline, CDR1 is SGHRS and CDR2 YFSETQ. Unmatched junction bases numbered 14, after V lost 0 bases and J lost 0 bases. The chain's CDR3 is CASSLVLAGGIGSASYNEQFF. CDR3 coding DNA: TGCGCCAGCAGCTTGGTTTTAGCGGGAGGGATCGGGTCTGCCTCCTACAATGAGCAGTTCTTC.

V is TRBV5-1 and J is TRBJ2-5; 12 bases fit TRBD2. Germline loops: CDR1 SGHRS, CDR2 YFSETQ. The CDR3 has 16 residues. Germline trimming cut 2 bases from V and 5 bases from J; bases unmatched to any gene: 7. The CDR3 DNA sequence: TGCGCCAGCAGCTTTGGACTAGCGGGGAGGAGGGAGACCCAGTACTTC. Its protein product is CASSFGLAGRRETQYF.

This chain connects TRBV21-1 to TRBJ1-5; TRBD1 is taken as the D call from the table, unchecked against the DNA. TRBV21-1 represents a pseudogene. This CDR3 spans 18 amino acids. The DNA of the CDR3 is TGTGCCAGCAGCAAAGCTCAGGACAGGGTTATCCCCTCAGGGCCCCAGCATTTT. As protein: CASSKAQDRVIPSGPQHF.

This chain joins TRBV18 and TRBJ1-1; unclear D gene. The CDR3 is 13 amino acids. Trimming shortened V by 6 bases and J by 1 base, and 9 bases separated the two germline ends. Germline CDR1 reads KGHSH; CDR2 reads LQKENI. Here the CDR3 reads CASSRLRNTEAFF. The CDR3 DNA is TGTGCCAGCTCTCGACTTCGGAACACTGAAGCTTTCTTT.

This sequence joins TRBV7-3 and TRBJ1-6; a weak D match, TRBD1 (5 bases). V dropped 4 bases and J dropped 0 bases, with 10 bases sitting between them. CDR3 size: 16 residues. CDR1 is SGHTA, CDR2 FQGTGA, per germline. The CDR3 loop reads CASSSGQSSYNSPLHF. The CDR3 bases are TGTGCCAGCAGCTCAGGGCAGAGCTCCTATAATTCACCCCTCCACTTT.

This clone was recorded once. The genes are TRBV7-2 and TRBJ2-3; TRBD1 aligns across 7 bases. J was trimmed by 2 bases and V by 8 bases; bases with no gene match: 7. Germline V gene lookup returns CDR1 SGHTA and CDR2 FQGNSA. This CDR3 region has 14 residues. The CDR3 sequence is CASLLRGLTDTQYF. CDR3 nucleotide sequence: TGTGCCAGCCTACTGAGGGGGCTCACAGATACGCAGTATTTT.

V gene TRBV29-1 combines with J gene TRBJ1-2, with a possible D match to TRBD1 (5 bases). The CDR3 runs 14 residues. Per germline, CDR1 SQVTM and CDR2 ANQGSEA. Trimming took off 2 bases at V and 2 bases at J, with 12 bases between the two ends. The CDR3, as DNA: TGCAGCGTTGAATTGGAGGGGACGAACTATGGCTACACCTTC. Its translation: CSVELEGTNYGYTF.

The V and J genes are TRBV29-1 and TRBJ2-1; TRBD2 might be the D (7 bases). The CDR3 has 14 amino acids. The V gene's germline CDR1 is SQVTM and CDR2 ANQGSEA. Deletions cut 6 bases from V and 0 bases from J, with 12 bases between. CDR3 sequence reads: CSVEGGSSYNEQFF. DNA for the CDR3: TGCAGCGTCGAGGGGGGGAGCTCCTACAATGAGCAGTTCTTC.

This clone was detected only a few times. This chain links TRBV6-5 with TRBJ1-6; perhaps TRBD1 as D (6 bases). Trimming pared 7 bases from V and 14 bases from J, leaving 21 bases between. Germline V lookup: CDR1 MNHEY, CDR2 SVGAGI. The CDR3 runs to 14 residues. CDR3 protein: CASTSQGSQRTLHF. The CDR3 DNA sequence: TGTGCCAGCACCTCACAGGGATCGCAGAGAACCCTCCACTTT.

This rearrangement joins TRBV5-4 to TRBJ2-7; D unresolved. CDR3 length equals 11 residues. V lost 3 bases to trimming and J lost 3 bases, with 4 bases between them. CDR1 and CDR2 (germline): SGHNT, YYREEE (reference sequence). The CDR3 loop is CASSSFYEQYF. The CDR3 nucleotides read TGTGCCAGCAGCTCCTTCTACGAGCAGTACTTC.

The rearrangement links TRBV27 to TRBJ2-7, with D possibly matching TRBD1 (6 bases). Trimming removed 3 bases at V and 6 bases at J, with 15 bases between. Germline V gives CDR1 MNHEY, CDR2 SMNVEV (reference sequence). CDR3 length equals 14 residues. CDR3 DNA sequence: TGTGCCAGCAGTTTTTCTGGGGGCAGGATCGAGCAGTACTTC. This encodes CASSFSGGRIEQYF.

In this sample, this clone turned up once. V usage is TRBV19 and J usage is TRBJ1-3, with a possible D match to TRBD1 (5 bases). Trimming left V 7 bases short and J 3 bases short, with 13 bases between. The CDR3 runs to 14 residues. Germline-derived CDR1 and CDR2 are LNHDA and SQIVND (reference sequence). The CDR3 DNA is TGTGCCAGTACCGGCGGGGGGAGTGGAAACACCATATATTTT. This translates into CASTGGGSGNTIYF.

This sequence joins TRBV9 and TRBJ1-2; D unresolved. This CDR3 contains 14 residues. Trimming shortened V by 2 bases and J by 4 bases, and 12 bases separated the two germline ends. CDR1 SGDLS and CDR2 YYNGEE come from the germline V gene. The CDR3, as DNA: TGTGCCAGCAGCGTTCAGGAGGGCATCTATGGCTACACCTTC. Protein product: CASSVQEGIYGYTF.

The V and J genes are TRBV9 and TRBJ2-3, with 7 bases that match TRBD1. The CDR3 loop spans 14 amino acids. CDR1 and CDR2 (germline): SGDLS, YYNGEE. Trimming cost V 2 bases and J 4 bases; bases outside gene matches: 4. In DNA form, the CDR3 reads TGTGCCAGCAGCGTCATCGACAGGGCAGATACGCAGTATTTT. This sequence encodes CASSVIDRADTQYF.

The chain joins TRBV7-2 to TRBJ2-2; 8 bases fit TRBD2. The length of the CDR3 is 15 residues. CDR1 and CDR2 from the germline V gene are SGHTA and FQGNSA. V gave up 1 base and J gave up 7 bases; unmatched junction bases: 5. This chain's CDR3 is CASSLVSGGLGELFF. The CDR3 region has the DNA TGTGCCAGCAGCTTAGTGTCGGGGGGGCTCGGGGAGCTGTTTTTT.

The rearrangement joins TRBV5-4 to TRBJ1-2, with TRBD1 matching 10 bases. CDR1 is SGHNT and CDR2 is YYREEE in the germline V gene (reference sequence). The CDR3 is 14 residues long. V shed 4 bases and J 6 bases; nucleotides not matched to a gene: 6. This CDR3 is CASSTRTGGDGYTF. The DNA of the CDR3 is TGTGCCAGCAGCACCCGGACAGGGGGAGATGGCTACACCTTC.

The rearrangement joins TRBV2 to TRBJ2-1, with D hard to call. V was shortened by 3 bases and J by 8 bases, with 5 bases between the two germline ends. The length of the CDR3 is 11 residues. CDR1 and CDR2 (germline): SNHLY, FYNNEI. CDR3 loop: CASSDVDEQFF. Written as DNA, the CDR3 is TGTGCCAGCAGTGACGTTGATGAGCAGTTCTTC.

The chain combines TRBV9 with TRBJ2-3, with TRBD2 identical over 16 bases. J gave up 2 bases and V 2 bases, and 11 bases lay outside the gene matches. CDR3 length: 20 residues. CDR1 SGDLS and CDR2 YYNGEE come from the germline V gene. CDR3 sequence (DNA): TGTGCCAGCAGCGTGGGAGAGGGGACTAGCGGGAGGGAGTTCACAGATACGCAGTATTTT. The encoded protein is CASSVGEGTSGREFTDTQYF.